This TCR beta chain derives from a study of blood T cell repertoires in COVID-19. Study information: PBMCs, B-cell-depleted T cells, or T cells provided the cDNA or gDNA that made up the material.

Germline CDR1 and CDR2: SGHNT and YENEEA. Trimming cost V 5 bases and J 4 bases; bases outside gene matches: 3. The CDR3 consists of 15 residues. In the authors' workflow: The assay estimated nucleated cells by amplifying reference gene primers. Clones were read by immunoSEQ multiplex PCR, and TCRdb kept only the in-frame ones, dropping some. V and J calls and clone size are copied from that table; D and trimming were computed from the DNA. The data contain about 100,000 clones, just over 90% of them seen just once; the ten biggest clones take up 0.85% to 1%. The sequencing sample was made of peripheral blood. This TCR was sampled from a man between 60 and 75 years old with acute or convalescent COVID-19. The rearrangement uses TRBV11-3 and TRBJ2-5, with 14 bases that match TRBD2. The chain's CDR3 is CASSPGLAGGETQYF. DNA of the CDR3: TGTGCCAGCAGCCCCGGACTAGCGGGAGGAGAGACCCAGTACTTC.